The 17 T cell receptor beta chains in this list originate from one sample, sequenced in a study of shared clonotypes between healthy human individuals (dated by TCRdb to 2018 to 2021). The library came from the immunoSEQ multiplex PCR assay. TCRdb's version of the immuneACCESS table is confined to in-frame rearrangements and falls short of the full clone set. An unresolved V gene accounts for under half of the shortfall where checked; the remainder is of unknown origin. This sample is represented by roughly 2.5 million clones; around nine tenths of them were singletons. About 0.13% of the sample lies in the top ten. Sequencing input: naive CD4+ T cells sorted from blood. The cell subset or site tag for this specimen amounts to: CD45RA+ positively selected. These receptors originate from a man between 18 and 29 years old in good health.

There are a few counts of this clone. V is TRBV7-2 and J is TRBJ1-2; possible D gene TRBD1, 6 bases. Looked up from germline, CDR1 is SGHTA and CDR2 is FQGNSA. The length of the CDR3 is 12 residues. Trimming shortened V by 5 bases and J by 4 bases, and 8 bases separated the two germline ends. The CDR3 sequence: CASSPGAYGYTF. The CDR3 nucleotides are TGTGCCAGCAGCCCAGGGGCCTATGGCTACACCTTC.

CDR3 in DNA: TGTGCCAGCACCCCGAGCGGGGGTCTCAATGAGCAGTTCTTC. This gives the protein CASTPSGGLNEQFF. The chain has TRBV6-1 and TRBJ2-1; 8 bases are shared with TRBD2. This CDR3 spans 14 amino acids. Germline trimming cut 7 bases from V and 6 bases from J; bases unmatched to any gene: 8. Germline V CDR1 and CDR2: MNHNS, SASEGT.

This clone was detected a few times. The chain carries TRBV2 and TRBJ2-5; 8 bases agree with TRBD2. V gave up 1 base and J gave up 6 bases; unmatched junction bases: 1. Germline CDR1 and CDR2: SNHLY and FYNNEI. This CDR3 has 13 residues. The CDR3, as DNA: TGTGCCAGCAGTGAAGAGCGGGGGAAGACCCAGTACTTC. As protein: CASSEERGKTQYF.

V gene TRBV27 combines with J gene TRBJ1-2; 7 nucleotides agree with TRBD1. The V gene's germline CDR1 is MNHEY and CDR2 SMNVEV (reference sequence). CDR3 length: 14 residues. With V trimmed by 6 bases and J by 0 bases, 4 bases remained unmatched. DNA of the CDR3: TGTGCCAGCAGCGATAGGGGGCCTAACTATGGCTACACCTTC. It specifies CASSDRGPNYGYTF.

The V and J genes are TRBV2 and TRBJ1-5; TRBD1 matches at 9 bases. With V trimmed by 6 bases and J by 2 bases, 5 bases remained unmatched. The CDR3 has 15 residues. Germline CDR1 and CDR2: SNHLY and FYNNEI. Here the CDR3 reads CASSAGQGGNQPQHF. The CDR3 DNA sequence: TGTGCCAGCAGCGCGGGACAGGGAGGCAATCAGCCCCAGCATTTT.

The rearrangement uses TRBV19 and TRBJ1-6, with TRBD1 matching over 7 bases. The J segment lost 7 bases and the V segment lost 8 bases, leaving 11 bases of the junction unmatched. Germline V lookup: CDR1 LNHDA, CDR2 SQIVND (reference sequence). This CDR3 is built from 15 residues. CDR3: CASSPLDRDNSPLHF. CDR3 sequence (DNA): TGTGCCAGTTCCCCCCTCGACAGGGACAATTCACCCCTCCACTTT.

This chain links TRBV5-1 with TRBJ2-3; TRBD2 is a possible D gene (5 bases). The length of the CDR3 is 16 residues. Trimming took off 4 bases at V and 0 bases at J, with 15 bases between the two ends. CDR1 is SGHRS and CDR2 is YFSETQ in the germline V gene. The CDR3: CASSPGSTTSTDTQYF. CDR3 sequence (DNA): TGCGCCAGCAGCCCGGGCTCGACTACTAGCACAGATACGCAGTATTTT.

CDR3 sequence: CASRLRSDYGYTF. The CDR3 region has the DNA TGCGCCAGCAGGCTAAGGTCAGACTATGGCTACACCTTC. The chain joins TRBV5-1 to TRBJ1-2; D unresolved. The germline V and J ends were trimmed by 5 bases and 3 bases, with 11 bases remaining between them. The CDR3 covers 13 residues. The germline V gene has CDR1 SGHRS and CDR2 YFSETQ.

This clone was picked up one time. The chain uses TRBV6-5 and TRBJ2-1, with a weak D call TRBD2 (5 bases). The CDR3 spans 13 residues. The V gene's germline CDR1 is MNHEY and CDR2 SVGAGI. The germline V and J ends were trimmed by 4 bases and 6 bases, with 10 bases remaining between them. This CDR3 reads CASSWTVSNEQFF. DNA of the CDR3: TGTGCCAGCAGTTGGACTGTAAGCAATGAGCAGTTCTTC.

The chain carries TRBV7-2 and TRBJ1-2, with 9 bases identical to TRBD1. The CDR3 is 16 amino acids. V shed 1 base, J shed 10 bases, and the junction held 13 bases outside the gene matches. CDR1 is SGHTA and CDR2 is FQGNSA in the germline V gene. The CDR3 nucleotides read TGTGCCAGCAGCTTAGGGGGACAGGGACCCGCAAGCATCTACACCTTC. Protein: CASSLGGQGPASIYTF.

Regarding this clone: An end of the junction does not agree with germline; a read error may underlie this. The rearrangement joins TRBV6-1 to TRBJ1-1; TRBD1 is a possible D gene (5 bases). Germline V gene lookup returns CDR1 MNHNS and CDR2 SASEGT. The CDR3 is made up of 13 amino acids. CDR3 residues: CATSDGGTSWAFF. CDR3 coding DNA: TGTGCCACCAGTGACGGGGGGACCTCGTGGGCTTTCTTT.

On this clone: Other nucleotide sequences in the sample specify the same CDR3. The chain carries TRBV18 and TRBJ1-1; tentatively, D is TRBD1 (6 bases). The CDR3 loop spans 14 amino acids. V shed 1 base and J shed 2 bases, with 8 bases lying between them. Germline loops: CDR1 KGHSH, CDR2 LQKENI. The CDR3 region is CASSPLQGNTEAFF. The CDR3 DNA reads TGTGCCAGCTCACCACTACAGGGCAACACTGAAGCTTTCTTT.

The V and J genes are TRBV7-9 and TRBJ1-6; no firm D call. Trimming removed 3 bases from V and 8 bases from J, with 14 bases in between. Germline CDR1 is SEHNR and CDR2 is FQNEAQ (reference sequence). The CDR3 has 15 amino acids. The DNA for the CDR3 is TGTGCCAGCAGCTTGGTCCACACGGGGTATTCACCCCTCCACTTT. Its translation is CASSLVHTGYSPLHF. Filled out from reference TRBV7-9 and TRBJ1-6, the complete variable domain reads DTGVSQNPRHKITKRGQNVTFRCDPISEHNRLYWYRQTLGQGPEFLTYFQNEAQLEKSRLLSDRFSAERPKGSFSTLEIQRTEQGDSAMYLCASSLVHTGYSPLHFGNGTRLTVT.

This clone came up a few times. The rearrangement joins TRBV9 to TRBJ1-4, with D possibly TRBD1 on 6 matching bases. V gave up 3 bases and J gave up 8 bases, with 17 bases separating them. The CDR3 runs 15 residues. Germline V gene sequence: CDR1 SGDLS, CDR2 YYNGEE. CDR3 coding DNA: TGTGCCAGCAGCGCGACGACAGGCTCATTGGAAAAACTGTTTTTT. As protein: CASSATTGSLEKLFF.

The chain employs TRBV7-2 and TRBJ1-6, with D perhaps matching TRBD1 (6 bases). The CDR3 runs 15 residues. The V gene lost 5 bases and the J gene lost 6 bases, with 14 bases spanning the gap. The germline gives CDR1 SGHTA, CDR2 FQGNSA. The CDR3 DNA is TGTGCCAGCAGCCTCGACAGGTTTCTTAATTCACCCCTCCACTTT. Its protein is CASSLDRFLNSPLHF.

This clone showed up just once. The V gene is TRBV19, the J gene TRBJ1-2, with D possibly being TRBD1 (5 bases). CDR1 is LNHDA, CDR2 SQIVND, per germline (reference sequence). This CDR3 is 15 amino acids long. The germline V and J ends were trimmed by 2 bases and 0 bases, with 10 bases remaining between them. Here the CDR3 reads CASSISAGPNYGYTF. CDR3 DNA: TGTGCCAGTAGTATATCGGCAGGGCCTAACTATGGCTACACCTTC.

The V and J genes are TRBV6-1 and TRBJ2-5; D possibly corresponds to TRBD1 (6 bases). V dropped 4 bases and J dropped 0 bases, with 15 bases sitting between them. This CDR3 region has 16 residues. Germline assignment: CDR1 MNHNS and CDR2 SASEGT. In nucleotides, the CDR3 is TGTGCCAGCAGTGCAGAAGGGGGTTTGTACCAAGAGACCCAGTACTTC. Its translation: CASSAEGGLYQETQYF.